In its sample, the clone carrying this T cell receptor (beta chain) was seen many times. The data are from a study of T cells after yellow fever vaccination. TCRdb ran MiXCR on the 5' RACE reads and lists one entry per CDR3 protein. Among roughly 65,000 distinct CDR3 sequences listed, around 6.2% were seen once. This clonotype originated in a man aged 18 to 30 who received the YFV17D yellow fever vaccine. The material sequenced was CD4+ T cells sorted from PBMCs, taken less than 16 days after the first yellow fever vaccination.

CDR3 in amino acids: CASSPMTASTDTQYF. The CDR3 region has the DNA TGTGCCAGTAGTCCAATGACAGCTAGCACAGATACGCAGTATTTT. The rearrangement links TRBV19 to TRBJ2-3; a weak D match, TRBD1 (5 bases). The V and J ends lost 5 bases and 0 bases respectively, with 12 bases between them. The germline gives CDR1 LNHDA, CDR2 SQIVND (reference sequence). The CDR3 totals 15 residues.